This passage covers 29 T cell receptor beta chains from one sample sequenced in a study of cytomegalovirus exposure and HLA in healthy donors. It was with 60 Vbeta and 13 Jbeta primers that the PCR ran. Clones were read by immunoSEQ multiplex PCR, and TCRdb kept only the in-frame ones, dropping some. The repertoire holds roughly 150,000 clones, roughly 80% seen once, with about 11% in the top ten. Sequenced material: PBMCs. All receptors come from a man between 18 and 29 years old in good health and CMV-seropositive.

V usage is TRBV2 and J usage is TRBJ1-5; D might be TRBD1 (6 bases). The V end lost 2 bases, the J end lost 6 bases, and 11 bases lay between the germline ends. The CDR3 is made up of 14 amino acids. CDR1 is SNHLY, CDR2 FYNNEI, per germline. The CDR3 here is CASSEQGIGQPQHF. As DNA, the CDR3 is TGTGCCAGCAGTGAACAGGGGATCGGTCAGCCCCAGCATTTT.

This chain connects TRBV6-1 to TRBJ1-1; 7 bases agree with TRBD1. The CDR3 is made up of 13 amino acids. The germline CDR1 and CDR2 sequences are MNHNS and SASEGT. J gave up 4 bases and V 7 bases, and 6 bases lay outside the gene matches. CDR3 residues: CASTDRVVTEAFF. The CDR3 DNA follows: TGTGCCAGCACCGACAGGGTGGTCACTGAAGCTTTCTTT.

This clone was seen ten or more times. The sample carries other DNA sequences with the same CDR3. The J gene is TRBJ2-5, the V gene TRBV14; unclear D gene. CDR1 is SGHDN and CDR2 is FVKESK in the germline V gene. V was trimmed by 4 bases and J by 5 bases, leaving 8 bases between them. This CDR3 has 12 residues. The CDR3, as DNA: TGTGCCAGCAGCCCCCCCGGGGAGACCCAGTACTTC. It translates to CASSPPGETQYF. Variable domain in full (rest from reference TRBV14 and TRBJ2-5): EAGVTQFPSHSVIEKGQTVTLRCDPISGHDNLYWYRRVMGKEIKFLLHFVKESKQDESGMPNNRFLAERTGGTYSTLKVQPAELEDSGVYFCASSPPGETQYFGPGTRLLVL.

This chain joins TRBV6-5 and TRBJ1-5; 7 bases align to TRBD1. V lost 5 bases, J lost 2 bases, and 3 bases stayed unmatched. The germline gives CDR1 MNHEY, CDR2 SVGAGI. The CDR3 contains 14 residues. CDR3 in amino acids: CASSPDRGNQPQHF. The CDR3 coding sequence is TGTGCCAGCAGTCCCGACAGGGGCAATCAGCCCCAGCATTTT.

The chain carries TRBV7-9 and TRBJ1-4; unclear D gene. There are 14 residues in the CDR3. The V and J ends lost 3 bases and 0 bases respectively, with 5 bases between them. CDR1 is SEHNR, CDR2 FQNEAQ, per germline (reference sequence). CDR3 region: CASSLSSTNEKLFF. CDR3 DNA sequence: TGTGCCAGCAGCTTGAGCTCAACTAATGAAAAACTGTTTTTT.

This chain uses TRBV28 with TRBJ2-7, with unresolved D. The CDR3 covers 15 residues. Germline V CDR1 and CDR2: MDHEN, SYDVKM. Trimming shortened V by 4 bases and J by 3 bases, and 16 bases separated the two germline ends. The CDR3: CASSSQRSGVYEQYF. CDR3 DNA: TGTGCCAGCAGTTCCCAAAGGTCAGGCGTCTACGAGCAGTACTTC.

The chain has TRBV5-6 and TRBJ2-1, with a tentative D call TRBD2 (5 bases). Trimming removed 2 bases from V and 2 bases from J, with 11 bases in between. The CDR3 is 15 amino acids. Looked up from germline, CDR1 is SGHDT and CDR2 is YYEEEE. In DNA, the CDR3 is TGTGCCAGCAGCTTCGTAAGAGGGCCCTACAATGAGCAGTTCTTC. Translated, it gives CASSFVRGPYNEQFF.

The rearrangement links TRBV2 to TRBJ2-5; TRBD1 matches 8 bases. CDR1 is SNHLY and CDR2 is FYNNEI in the germline V gene. This CDR3 contains 15 residues. V was clipped by 0 bases and J by 9 bases; unmatched bases: 9. The CDR3 here is CASSEAQTGVSPQYF. The CDR3, as DNA: TGTGCCAGCAGTGAAGCCCAGACAGGGGTTTCTCCCCAGTACTTC.

This clone was seen a handful of times. The CDR3 nucleotides read TGTGCCAGCAGCTTTGATCTGGGACAGGCAACAGATACGCAGTATTTT. Encoded protein: CASSFDLGQATDTQYF. This sequence joins TRBV7-9 and TRBJ2-3; 8 nucleotides align to TRBD1. The CDR3 is 16 residues long. The ends lost 3 bases at V and 3 bases at J; junction bases unmatched: 8. Germline CDR1 is SEHNR and CDR2 is FQNEAQ (reference sequence).

The J gene is TRBJ2-5, the V gene TRBV11-2; TRBD1 agrees at 10 bases. V was clipped by 3 bases and J by 4 bases; unmatched bases: 11. The CDR3 sequence is 17 residues long. Germline-derived CDR1 and CDR2 are SGHAT and FQNNGV. The CDR3 nucleotides are TGTGCCAGCAGCTTCGACAGGGGGCTGGGAAGGAGAGAGACCCAGTACTTC. It is translated as CASSFDRGLGRRETQYF.

This chain uses TRBV5-1 with TRBJ2-7, with D unclear. This CDR3 is built from 16 residues. V was clipped by 2 bases and J by 5 bases, with 20 bases between them. CDR1 and CDR2 from the germline V gene are SGHRS and YFSETQ. The chain's CDR3 is CASSFYQGDSSNEQYF. CDR3 DNA sequence: TGCGCCAGCAGCTTTTATCAAGGAGATTCTTCAAACGAGCAGTACTTC. The full variable domain, completed using reference TRBV5-1 and TRBJ2-7, is KAGVTQTPRYLIKTRGQQVTLSCSPISGHRSVSWYQQTPGQGLQFLFEYFSETQRNKGNFPGRFSGRQFSNSRSEMNVSTLELGDSALYLCASSFYQGDSSNEQYFGPGTRLTVT.

V usage is TRBV7-9 and J usage is TRBJ2-7; D is uncertain. Germline CDR1 reads SEHNR; CDR2 reads FQNEAQ (reference sequence). V lost 5 bases, J lost 2 bases, and 7 bases lay in between. CDR3 length equals 12 residues. DNA of the CDR3: TGTGCCAGCAGCGAAACACCCTACGAGCAGTACTTC. This translates into CASSETPYEQYF.

This clone was observed a handful of times. This chain links TRBV14 with TRBJ2-1; TRBD2 aligns across 8 bases. CDR3 size: 13 residues. Germline values: CDR1 SGHDN, CDR2 FVKESK. V dropped 3 bases and J dropped 9; count of bases not matched to a gene: 4. The CDR3 protein is CASSQTSVREQFF. Written as DNA, the CDR3 is TGTGCCAGCAGCCAGACTAGCGTTCGTGAGCAGTTCTTC.

This clone was counted at least ten times. The chain carries TRBV6-1 and TRBJ1-5; the D is unclear. The CDR3 runs 15 residues. V was trimmed by 3 bases and J by 2 bases, leaving 11 bases between them. Germline CDR1 is MNHNS and CDR2 is SASEGT. In nucleotides, the CDR3 is TGTGCCAGCAGTGAGGACTTTTCGGGCAATCAGCCCCAGCATTTT. This gives the protein CASSEDFSGNQPQHF.

The gene calls are TRBV19 and TRBJ2-7; TRBD1 agrees at 8 bases. J was trimmed by 4 bases and V by 4 bases; bases with no gene match: 6. The CDR3 contains 14 residues. Looked up from germline, CDR1 is LNHDA and CDR2 is SQIVND (reference sequence). This CDR3 reads CASSNGQGRYEQYF. The CDR3 DNA sequence: TGTGCCAGTAGTAACGGACAGGGTAGGTACGAGCAGTACTTC.

This chain joins TRBV4-2 and TRBJ2-7, with a possible D match to TRBD1 (5 bases). V gave up 0 bases and J gave up 0 bases, with 12 bases separating them. Germline CDR1 LGHNA, CDR2 YNFKEQ. There are 16 residues in the CDR3. CDR3 region: CASSQERSQGSYEQYF. The CDR3 DNA follows: TGTGCCAGCAGCCAAGAACGCAGCCAGGGCTCCTACGAGCAGTACTTC.

The table lists this clone with a few counts. J is TRBJ2-5 and V is TRBV25-1; no clear D. V lost 3 bases to trimming and J lost 2 bases, with 7 bases between them. The CDR3 is 13 amino acids. Looked up from germline, CDR1 is MGHDK and CDR2 is SYGVNS. CDR3 residues: CASSDPVQETQYF. CDR3 DNA: TGTGCCAGCAGTGATCCTGTACAAGAGACCCAGTACTTC.

The chain employs TRBV28 and TRBJ2-3; 13 nucleotides align to TRBD2. Germline values: CDR1 MDHEN, CDR2 SYDVKM. V lost 4 bases, J lost 7 bases, and 8 bases stayed unmatched. The CDR3 covers 16 residues. CDR3 residues: CASSSAPGLAGHTQYF. The CDR3 DNA follows: TGTGCCAGCAGTTCGGCCCCGGGACTAGCGGGACATACGCAGTATTTT. Together with reference TRBV28 and TRBJ2-3, the CDR3 gives the full variable domain: DVKVTQSSRYLVKRTGEKVFLECVQDMDHENMFWYRQDPGLGLRLIYFSYDVKMKEKGDIPEGYSVSREKKERFSLILESASTNQTSMYLCASSSAPGLAGHTQYFGPGTRLTVL.

The chain has TRBV7-9 and TRBJ2-7, with 8 bases matching TRBD1. The length of the CDR3 is 16 residues. J gave up 0 bases and V 4 bases, and 8 bases lay outside the gene matches. CDR1 and CDR2 from the germline V gene are SEHNR and FQNEAQ (reference sequence). The CDR3, as DNA: TGTGCCAGCAGCTGGGACAGGACATCTTTCTCCTACGAGCAGTACTTC. As protein: CASSWDRTSFSYEQYF.

This clone was observed a few times. The V gene is TRBV19, the J gene TRBJ2-3; no definite D call. Germline-derived CDR1 and CDR2 are LNHDA and SQIVND (reference sequence). The V gene lost 1 base and the J gene lost 2 bases, with 7 bases spanning the gap. The CDR3 sequence is 14 residues long. In DNA form, the CDR3 reads TGTGCCAGTAGTATAGCAGTTAACACAGATACGCAGTATTTT. It is translated as CASSIAVNTDTQYF.

The CDR3 DNA sequence: TGTGCCAGCAGCTTAATTGGAACGGGGACCGGGGAGCTGTTTTTT. Translating gives CASSLIGTGTGELFF. The chain links TRBV7-9 to TRBJ2-2; possible D gene TRBD2, 5 bases. The CDR3 is made up of 15 amino acids. Trimming stripped 2 bases from V and 5 bases from J, with 12 bases between. The germline V gene has CDR1 SEHNR and CDR2 FQNEAQ (reference sequence). The whole variable domain, filled in from reference TRBV7-9 and TRBJ2-2, reads DTGVSQNPRHKITKRGQNVTFRCDPISEHNRLYWYRQTLGQGPEFLTYFQNEAQLEKSRLLSDRFSAERPKGSFSTLEIQRTEQGDSAMYLCASSLIGTGTGELFFGEGSRLTVL.

This clone was recorded only once. CDR3 nucleotide sequence: TGTGCCACCAGCAGACCTAGCGGATCCTACAATGAGCAGTTCTTC. Protein product: CATSRPSGSYNEQFF. The rearrangement uses TRBV15 and TRBJ2-1; the match to TRBD2 covers 7 bases. This CDR3 has 15 residues. Germline assignment: CDR1 LNHNV and CDR2 YYDKDF (reference sequence). The junction had 2 bases not matched to a gene; V was cut back by 2 bases and J by 1 base. The whole variable domain, remainder taken from reference TRBV15 and TRBJ2-1, is DAMVIQNPRYQVTQFGKPVTLSCSQTLNHNVMYWYQQKSSQAPKLLFHYYDKDFNNEADTPDNFQSRRPNTSFCFLDIRSPGLGDTAMYLCATSRPSGSYNEQFFGPGTRLTVL.

A few counts support this clone. This sequence joins TRBV6-4 and TRBJ2-2; 13 bases match TRBD2. The V gene's germline CDR1 is MRHNA and CDR2 SNTAGT. The CDR3 is 22 amino acids. V was pared by 2 bases and J by 5 bases, with 20 bases of the junction left unmatched. For the CDR3, the DNA is TGTGCCAGCAGTGACCCGACTCCGACCAGGACTAGCGGGAGTCCGCGGACCGGGGAGCTGTTTTTT. It yields the protein CASSDPTPTRTSGSPRTGELFF.

This clone appeared a single time. The rearrangement uses TRBV7-9 and TRBJ1-2; D gene unclear. Trimming left V 5 bases short and J 4 bases short, with 8 bases between. From germline, CDR1 is SEHNR and CDR2 FQNEAQ (reference sequence). The length of the CDR3 is 12 residues. The CDR3 sequence is CASSLSGYGYTF. The CDR3, as DNA: TGTGCCAGCAGCCTCAGCGGCTATGGCTACACCTTC.

The sample holds a few counts of this clone. The V and J genes are TRBV30 and TRBJ2-7; no firm D call. CDR3 length equals 11 residues. V lost 1 base to trimming and J lost 1 base, with 2 bases between them. Germline CDR1 is GTSNPN and CDR2 is SVGIG (reference sequence). The CDR3 region has the DNA TGTGCCTGGAGTGCGTCCTACGAGCAGTACTTC. It yields the protein CAWSASYEQYF.

This chain joins TRBV9 and TRBJ1-4, with 7 bases lining up with TRBD1. Germline V gene data show CDR1 as SGDLS and CDR2 as YYNGEE. J was trimmed by 7 bases and V by 7 bases; bases with no gene match: 13. The CDR3 is 15 amino acids. The CDR3 nucleotides read TGTGCCAGCGCCAGTTCGGGACAGATCACTGAAAAACTGTTTTTT. It specifies CASASSGQITEKLFF.

The V call is TRBV30, the J call TRBJ1-1; D is undetermined. CDR3 length: 14 residues. The V gene's germline CDR1 is GTSNPN and CDR2 SVGIG (reference sequence). The V and J ends lost 2 bases and 1 base respectively, with 11 bases between them. In DNA form, the CDR3 reads TGTGCCTGGAGTCCAGGTTGGAAGAACACTGAAGCTTTCTTT. Its protein product is CAWSPGWKNTEAFF.

The J gene is TRBJ2-7, the V gene TRBV7-4, with TRBD2 identical over 8 bases. The CDR3 has 18 amino acids. The junction had 18 bases not matched to a gene; V was cut back by 5 bases and J by 3 bases. Germline assignment: CDR1 SGHVT and CDR2 SQSDAQ. The CDR3 coding sequence is TGTGCCAGCAGCCCCCAGTCCGGGGGGGAGGTATTTATCTACGAGCAGTACTTC. It codes for CASSPQSGGEVFIYEQYF.

The chain recombines TRBV28 with TRBJ1-5; 11 bases line up with TRBD1. CDR1 is MDHEN, CDR2 SYDVKM, per germline. The CDR3 loop spans 16 amino acids. J gave up 9 bases and V 4 bases, and 11 bases lay outside the gene matches. The CDR3 DNA sequence: TGTGCCAGCAGTTCCCCCGGGACAGGGGGGAACCGGCCCCAGCATTTT. The encoded protein is CASSSPGTGGNRPQHF. Combining the CDR3 with reference TRBV28 and TRBJ1-5 gives the whole variable domain DVKVTQSSRYLVKRTGEKVFLECVQDMDHENMFWYRQDPGLGLRLIYFSYDVKMKEKGDIPEGYSVSREKKERFSLILESASTNQTSMYLCASSSPGTGGNRPQHFGDGTRLSIL.